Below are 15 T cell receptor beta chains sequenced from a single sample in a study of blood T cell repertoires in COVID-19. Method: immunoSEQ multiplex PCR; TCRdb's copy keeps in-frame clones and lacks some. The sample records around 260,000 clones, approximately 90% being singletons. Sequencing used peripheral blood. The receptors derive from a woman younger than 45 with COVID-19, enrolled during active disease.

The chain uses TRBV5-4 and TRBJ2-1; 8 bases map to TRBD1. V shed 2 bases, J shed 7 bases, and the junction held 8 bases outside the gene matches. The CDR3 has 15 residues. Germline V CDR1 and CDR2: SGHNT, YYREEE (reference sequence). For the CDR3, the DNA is TGTGCCAGCAGCTTACGGACAGGGTTCGGAAATGAGCAGTTCTTC. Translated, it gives CASSLRTGFGNEQFF.

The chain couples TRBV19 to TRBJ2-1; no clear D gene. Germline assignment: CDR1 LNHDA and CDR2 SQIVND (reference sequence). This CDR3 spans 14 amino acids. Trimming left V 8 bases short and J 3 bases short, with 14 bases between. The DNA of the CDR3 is TGTGCCAGTGCTTACTCTTCCCTCTACAATGAGCAGTTCTTC. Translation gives CASAYSSLYNEQFF.

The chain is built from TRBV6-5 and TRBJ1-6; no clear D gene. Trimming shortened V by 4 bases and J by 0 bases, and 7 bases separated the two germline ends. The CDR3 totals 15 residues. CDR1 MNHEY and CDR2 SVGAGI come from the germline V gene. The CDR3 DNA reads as TGTGCCAGCAGTTCGAGTGGCTCCTATAATTCACCCCTCCACTTT. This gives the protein CASSSSGSYNSPLHF.

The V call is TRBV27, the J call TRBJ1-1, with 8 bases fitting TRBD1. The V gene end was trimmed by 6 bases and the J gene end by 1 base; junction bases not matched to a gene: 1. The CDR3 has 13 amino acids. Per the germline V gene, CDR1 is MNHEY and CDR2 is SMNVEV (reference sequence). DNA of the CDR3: TGTGCCAGCAGAGGGACAGGGAACACTGAAGCTTTCTTT. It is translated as CASRGTGNTEAFF.

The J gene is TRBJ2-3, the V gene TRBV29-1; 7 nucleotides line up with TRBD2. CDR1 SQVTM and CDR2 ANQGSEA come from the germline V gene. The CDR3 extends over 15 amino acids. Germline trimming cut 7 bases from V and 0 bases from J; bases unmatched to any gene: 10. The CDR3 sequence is CSARRRERSTDTQYF. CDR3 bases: TGCAGCGCCCGACGGCGGGAGAGGAGCACAGATACGCAGTATTTT.

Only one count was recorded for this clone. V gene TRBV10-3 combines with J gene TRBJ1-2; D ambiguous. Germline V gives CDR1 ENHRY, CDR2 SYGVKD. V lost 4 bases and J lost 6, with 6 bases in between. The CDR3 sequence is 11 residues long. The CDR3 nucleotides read TGTGCCATCAGTGGGGCAGATGGCTACACCTTC. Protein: CAISGADGYTF.

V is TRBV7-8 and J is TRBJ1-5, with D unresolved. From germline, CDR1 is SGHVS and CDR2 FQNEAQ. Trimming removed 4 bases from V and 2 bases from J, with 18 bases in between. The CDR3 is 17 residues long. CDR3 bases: TGTGCCAGCAGCTCAACCCCCGGGAGACGGGGCAATCAGCCCCAGCATTTT. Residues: CASSSTPGRRGNQPQHF.

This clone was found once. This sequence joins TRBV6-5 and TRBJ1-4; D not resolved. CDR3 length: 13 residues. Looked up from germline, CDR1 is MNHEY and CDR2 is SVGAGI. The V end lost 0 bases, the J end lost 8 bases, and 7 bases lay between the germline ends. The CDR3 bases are TGTGCCAGCAGTTACTCGTATTCCGAAAAACTGTTTTTT. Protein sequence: CASSYSYSEKLFF.

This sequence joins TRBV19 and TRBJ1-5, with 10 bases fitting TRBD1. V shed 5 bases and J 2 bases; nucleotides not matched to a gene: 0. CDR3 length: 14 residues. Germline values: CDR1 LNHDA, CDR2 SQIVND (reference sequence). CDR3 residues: CASSGQGGNQPQHF. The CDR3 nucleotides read TGTGCCAGTAGTGGACAGGGGGGCAATCAGCCCCAGCATTTT.

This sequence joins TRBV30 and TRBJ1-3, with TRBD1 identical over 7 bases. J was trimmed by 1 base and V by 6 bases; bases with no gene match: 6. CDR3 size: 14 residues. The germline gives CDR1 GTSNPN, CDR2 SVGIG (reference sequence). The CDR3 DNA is TGTGCCTGTAACAGGGACAGTTCTGGAAACACCATATATTTT. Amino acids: CACNRDSSGNTIYF.

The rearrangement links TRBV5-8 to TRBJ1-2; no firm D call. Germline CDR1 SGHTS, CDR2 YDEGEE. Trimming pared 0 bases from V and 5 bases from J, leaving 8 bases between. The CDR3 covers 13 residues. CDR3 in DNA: TGTGCCAGCAGCTTGGTTCGGAGTTATGGCTACACCTTC. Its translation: CASSLVRSYGYTF.

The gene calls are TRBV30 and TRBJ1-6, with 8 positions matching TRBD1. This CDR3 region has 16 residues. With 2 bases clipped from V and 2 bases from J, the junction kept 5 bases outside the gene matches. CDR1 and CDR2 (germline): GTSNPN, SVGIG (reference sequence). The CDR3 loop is CAWSNQGATYNSPLHF. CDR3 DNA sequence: TGTGCCTGGAGTAATCAGGGGGCGACCTATAATTCACCCCTCCACTTT.

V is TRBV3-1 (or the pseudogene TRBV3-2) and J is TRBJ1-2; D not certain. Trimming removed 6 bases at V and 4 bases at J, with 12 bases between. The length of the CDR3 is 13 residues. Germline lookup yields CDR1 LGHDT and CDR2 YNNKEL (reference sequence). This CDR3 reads CASRPGGVYGYTF. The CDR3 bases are TGTGCCAGCAGACCCGGAGGAGTCTATGGCTACACCTTC.

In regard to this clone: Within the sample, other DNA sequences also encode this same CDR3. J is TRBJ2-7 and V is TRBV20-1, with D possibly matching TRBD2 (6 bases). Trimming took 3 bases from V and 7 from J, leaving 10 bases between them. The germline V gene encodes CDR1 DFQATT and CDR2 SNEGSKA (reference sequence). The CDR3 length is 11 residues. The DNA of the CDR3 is TGCAGTGCTAGGGAGGGTCGTGAGCAGTACTTC. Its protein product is CSAREGREQYF.

The CDR3 reads CASSQVGLERMGDTQYF. The CDR3 DNA reads as TGCGCCAGCAGCCAAGTTGGTCTAGAGCGGATGGGAGATACGCAGTATTTT. J is TRBJ2-3 and V is TRBV4-1; tentatively, D is TRBD2 (5 bases). Per the germline V gene, CDR1 is MGHRA and CDR2 is YSYEKL. V lost 1 base, J lost 5 bases, and 19 bases lay in between. The CDR3 is 17 amino acids.